The present TCR beta chain was sequenced within a study of blood T cell repertoires in COVID-19. Overall study: Acute and convalescent COVID-19 specimens originated in the United States, Italy and Spain. The cDNA or gDNA used as material had been derived from T cells, B-cell-depleted T cells, or PBMCs.

This clone was recorded once. The CDR3 runs 15 residues. Germline V lookup: CDR1 SEHNR, CDR2 FQNEAQ (reference sequence). Trimming took 5 bases from V and 2 from J, leaving 13 bases between them. In the authors' workflow: How many nucleated cells were present was estimated from reference gene primer amplification. Using immunoSEQ multiplex PCR, the repertoire was profiled, and TCRdb retains in-frame clones only, with some absent. The V and J calls and clone size are taken from that table; D and trimming were inferred from the DNA. The table includes fewer than 350,000 clones, under 90% detected once. The V and J genes are TRBV7-9 and TRBJ1-5, with D maybe TRBD1 (6 bases). The sequencing sample was made of peripheral blood. The clonotype was recovered from a woman aged 55-70 years with active or convalescent COVID-19. CDR3 amino acids: CASSLQGTRNQPQHF. In DNA form, the CDR3 reads TGTGCCAGCAGCCTTCAGGGGACACGCAATCAGCCCCAGCATTTT.